A single sample is the source of the 3 T cell receptor beta chains below, sequenced in a study of beta chain features in type 1 diabetes. Findings and limits, study-wide: Shorter TCRB CDR3s, moderately but significantly so, were found in Type 1 diabetes patients in all four CD4+ subsets.

Since all of the isolated RNA was reverse transcribed, expressed TCRB transcripts were what got sequenced. Assay: immunoSEQ multiplex PCR; the TCRdb copy retains only in-frame clones and omits some. The sample consists of 250,000 to 350,000 clones, approximately 14% of them appearing once. For these receptors, no antigen is known. The sequencing sample was made of naive CD4+ T cells from blood. All receptors derive from a man aged 25-45 years with type 1 diabetes.

The chain combines TRBV6-5 with TRBJ2-7; the match to TRBD1 covers 7 bases. The germline V gene has CDR1 MNHEY and CDR2 SVGAGI. J was trimmed by 5 bases and V by 4 bases; bases with no gene match: 11. This CDR3 is built from 15 residues. The chain's CDR3 is CASSSTRTGVHEQYF. CDR3 sequence (DNA): TGTGCCAGCAGTTCCACCCGTACAGGGGTCCACGAGCAGTACTTC.

V usage is TRBV4-2 and J usage is TRBJ2-2, with D perhaps TRBD1 (5 bases). Germline CDR1 is LGHNA and CDR2 is YNFKEQ. The CDR3 contains 17 residues. Trimming shortened V by 3 bases and J by 1 base, and 15 bases separated the two germline ends. The CDR3 loop reads CASSHPQGALNTGELFF. The CDR3 bases are TGTGCCAGCAGCCATCCCCAGGGCGCCCTGAACACCGGGGAGCTGTTTTTT.

V usage is TRBV7-2 and J usage is TRBJ2-7, with 8 bases lining up with TRBD2. With 1 base clipped from V and 2 bases from J, the junction kept 10 bases outside the gene matches. This CDR3 has 17 amino acids. CDR1 is SGHTA, CDR2 FQGNSA, per germline. This CDR3 is CASSLGASGRGTYEQYF. CDR3 DNA: TGTGCCAGCAGCTTAGGTGCTAGCGGGCGGGGTACCTACGAGCAGTACTTC. The complete variable domain, with remaining parts taken from reference TRBV7-2 and TRBJ2-7, reads GAGVSQSPSNKVTEKGKDVELRCDPISGHTALYWYRQSLGQGLEFLIYFQGNSAPDKSGLPSDRFSAERTGGSVSTLTIQRTQQEDSAVYLCASSLGASGRGTYEQYFGPGTRLTVT.